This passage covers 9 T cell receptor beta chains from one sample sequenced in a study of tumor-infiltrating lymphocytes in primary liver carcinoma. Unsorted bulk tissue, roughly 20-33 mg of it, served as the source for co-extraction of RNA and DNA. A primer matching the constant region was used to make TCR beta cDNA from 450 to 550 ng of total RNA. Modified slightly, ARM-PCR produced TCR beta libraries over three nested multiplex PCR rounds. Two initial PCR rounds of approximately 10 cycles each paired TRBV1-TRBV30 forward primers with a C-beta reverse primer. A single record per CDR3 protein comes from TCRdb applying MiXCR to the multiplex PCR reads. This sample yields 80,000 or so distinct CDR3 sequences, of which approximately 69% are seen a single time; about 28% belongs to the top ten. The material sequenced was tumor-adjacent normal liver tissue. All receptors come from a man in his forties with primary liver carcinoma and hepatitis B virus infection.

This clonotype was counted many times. The CDR3 coding sequence is TGTGCCAGCAAACGGTCCGGGGAATGGAGCAATCAGCCCCAGCATTTT. This codes for CASKRSGEWSNQPQHF. The rearrangement joins TRBV6-2 or TRBV6-3 to TRBJ1-5; D is uncertain. This CDR3 contains 16 residues. Per germline, CDR1 MNHEY and CDR2 SVGEGT. Deletions cut 7 bases from V and 1 base from J, with 17 bases between.

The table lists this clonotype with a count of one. The CDR3 is CASTPDSYSNQPYHF. For the CDR3, the DNA is TGTGCCAGCACCCCCGACAGTTATAGCAATCAGCCCTACCATTTT. The chain carries TRBV6-2 or TRBV6-3 and TRBJ1-5; D is perhaps TRBD1 (5 bases). The CDR3 has 15 amino acids. Between the trimmed V and J ends, which lost 7 bases and 16 bases, there was a span of 29 bases. Germline lookup yields CDR1 MNHEY and CDR2 SVGEGT.

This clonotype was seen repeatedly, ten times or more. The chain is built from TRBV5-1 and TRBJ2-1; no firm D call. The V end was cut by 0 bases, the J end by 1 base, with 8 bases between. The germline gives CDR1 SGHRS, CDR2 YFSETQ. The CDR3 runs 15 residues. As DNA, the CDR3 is TGCGCCAGCAGCTTGGCAGACTCGTCCTACAATGAGCAGTTCTTC. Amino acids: CASSLADSSYNEQFF.

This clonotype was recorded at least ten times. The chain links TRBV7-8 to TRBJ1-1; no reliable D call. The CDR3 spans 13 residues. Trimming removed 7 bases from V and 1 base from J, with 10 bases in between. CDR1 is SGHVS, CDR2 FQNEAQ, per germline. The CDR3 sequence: CASTHGTNTEAFF. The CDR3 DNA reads TGTGCCAGCACCCACGGTACGAACACTGAAGCTTTCTTT. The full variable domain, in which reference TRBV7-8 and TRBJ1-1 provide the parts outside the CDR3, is GAGVSQSPRYKVAKRGQDVALRCDPISGHVSLFWYQQALGQGPEFLTYFQNEAQLDKSGLPSDRFFAERPEGSVSTLKIQRTQQEDSAVYLCASTHGTNTEAFFGQGTRLTVV.

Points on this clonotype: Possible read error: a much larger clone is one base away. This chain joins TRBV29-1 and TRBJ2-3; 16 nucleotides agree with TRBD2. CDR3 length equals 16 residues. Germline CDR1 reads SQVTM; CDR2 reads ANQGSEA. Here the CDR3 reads CGVRGLAGGRADTQYF. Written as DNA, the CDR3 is TGCGGCGTCCGGGGACTAGCGGGAGGGAGGGCAGATACGCAGTATTTT.

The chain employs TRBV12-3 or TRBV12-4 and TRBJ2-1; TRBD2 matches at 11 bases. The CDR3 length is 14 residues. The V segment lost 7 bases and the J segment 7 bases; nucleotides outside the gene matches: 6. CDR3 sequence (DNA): TGTGCCAGCAAGGGACTAGCGGAATATAATGAGCAGTTCTTC. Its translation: CASKGLAEYNEQFF.

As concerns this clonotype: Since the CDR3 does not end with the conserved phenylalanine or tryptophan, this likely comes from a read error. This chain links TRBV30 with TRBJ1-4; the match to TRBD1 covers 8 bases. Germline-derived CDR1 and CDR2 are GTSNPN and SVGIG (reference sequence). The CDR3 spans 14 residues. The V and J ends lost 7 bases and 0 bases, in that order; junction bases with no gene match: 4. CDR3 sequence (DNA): TGTGCCTCGGAGGACAGGGCAACTAATGAAAAACTGTTTCTT. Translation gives CASEDRATNEKLFL.

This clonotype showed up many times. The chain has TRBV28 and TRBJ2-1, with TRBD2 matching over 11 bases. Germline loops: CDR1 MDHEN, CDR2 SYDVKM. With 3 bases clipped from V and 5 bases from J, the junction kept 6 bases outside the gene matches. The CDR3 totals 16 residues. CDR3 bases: TGTGCCAGCAGTTTCCCGCTGGGACTAGCGGACAATGAGCAGTTCTTC. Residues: CASSFPLGLADNEQFF.

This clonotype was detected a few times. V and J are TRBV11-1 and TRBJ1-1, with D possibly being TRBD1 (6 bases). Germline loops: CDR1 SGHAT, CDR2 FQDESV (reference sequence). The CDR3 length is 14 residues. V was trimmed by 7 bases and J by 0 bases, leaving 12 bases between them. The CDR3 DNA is TGTGCCAGCACCTGGACAGACTTGAACACTGAAGCTTTCTTT. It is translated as CASTWTDLNTEAFF. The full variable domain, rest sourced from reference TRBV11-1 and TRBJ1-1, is EAEVAQSPRYKITEKSQAVAFWCDPISGHATLYWYRQILGQGPELLVQFQDESVVDDSQLPKDRFSAERLKGVDSTLKIQPAELGDSAMYLCASTWTDLNTEAFFGQGTRLTVV.